The clone carrying this T cell receptor (beta chain) was counted between two and nine times. Its target is unknown. Genomic DNA templated the TCR beta VDJ and CDR3 profiling. In TCRdb, the reads were re-called with MiXCR into one record per CDR3 protein. The sample has about half a million distinct CDR3 sequences, less than 35% seen once; the top ten hold roughly 0.8%. The data were obtained in a study of CD8+CD57+ T cells in acquired aplastic anemia. About the research overall: Across the sorted CD4+ and CD8+ cells, DNA amounts averaged roughly 3.5 ug.

Study results and caveats: Both patients and controls carried the same twenty-nine CD8+ CDR3 sequences.

Germline values: CDR1 SGHAT, CDR2 FQDESV (reference sequence). The length of the CDR3 is 16 residues. V dropped 1 base and J dropped 4; count of bases not matched to a gene: 5. Whoever was chosen for sequencing had shown CD8+CD57+ cell expansion by flow cytometry. The blood sampling took place in patients who had so far received no therapy. This chain joins TRBV11-1 and TRBJ2-1, with 9 bases lining up with TRBD2. This clonotype was sampled from a human donor with aplastic anemia. The source material was sorted CD4+, CD8+, or CD8+CD57+ T cells (not recorded which) from PBMCs. The CDR3 sequence is CASSLGAAGGYNEQFF. CDR3 DNA sequence: TGTGCCAGCAGCTTAGGTGCTGCGGGGGGGTACAATGAGCAGTTCTTC.